The 18 T cell receptor beta chains given below trace back to one sample, sequenced in a study of T-cell reconstitution after alpha-beta-depleted transplantation in children. Using unique molecular identifiers, the investigators prepared the TCRbeta library. Via MiXCR, TCRdb re-called the PCR reads, giving one row per CDR3 protein. This table holds 200,000 or so distinct CDR3 sequences, under 8.5% found once. The sequencing used PBMCs, collected before TCRalphabeta/CD19-depleted stem cell transplant. The receptors were sampled from a boy between 2 and 10 years old with acute lymphoblastic leukemia, due to receive a stem cell transplant.

This clonotype has ten or more counts. This chain connects TRBV10-3 to TRBJ2-1; 8 nucleotides line up with TRBD2. Trimming took 4 bases from V and 1 from J; bases not matched to a gene: 12. The CDR3 sequence is 18 residues long. Germline CDR1 reads ENHRY; CDR2 reads SYGVKD. The CDR3 loop reads CAISALSSTGGSYNEQFF. For the CDR3, the DNA is TGTGCCATCAGTGCATTAAGCTCGACGGGAGGGTCCTACAATGAGCAGTTCTTC.

There are many counts of this clonotype. The rearrangement joins TRBV7-9 to TRBJ2-7; 9 bases fit TRBD1. Germline CDR1 reads SEHNR; CDR2 reads FQNEAQ (reference sequence). The J segment lost 1 base and the V segment lost 5 bases, leaving 9 bases of the junction unmatched. This CDR3 contains 16 residues. The CDR3 nucleotides read TGTGCCAGCAGCCCCCGTCCCGGGACAGGGTCCTACGAGCAGTACTTC. Encoded protein: CASSPRPGTGSYEQYF. The full variable domain, in which reference TRBV7-9 and TRBJ2-7 provide the parts outside the CDR3, is DTGVSQNPRHKITKRGQNVTFRCDPISEHNRLYWYRQTLGQGPEFLTYFQNEAQLEKSRLLSDRFSAERPKGSFSTLEIQRTEQGDSAMYLCASSPRPGTGSYEQYFGPGTRLTVT.

This clonotype was detected many times. The chain is built from TRBV5-6 and TRBJ1-3, with a weak D call TRBD1 (5 bases). Germline V gene data show CDR1 as SGHDT and CDR2 as YYEEEE. The CDR3 loop spans 14 amino acids. Trimming removed 1 base from V and 3 bases from J, with 8 bases in between. For the CDR3, the DNA is TGTGCCAGCAGCTTGATCGGGGGTGGAAACACCATATATTTT. This codes for CASSLIGGGNTIYF.

This clonotype was counted only a few times. The J gene is TRBJ2-7, the V gene TRBV20-1; no definite D call. The CDR3 is 13 amino acids. Germline loops: CDR1 DFQATT, CDR2 SNEGSKA (reference sequence). Trimming removed 1 base from V and 2 bases from J, with 9 bases in between. The CDR3 spells CSARAGVAYEQYF. In DNA, the CDR3 is TGCAGTGCTAGAGCTGGGGTTGCCTACGAGCAGTACTTC.

The chain links TRBV20-1 to TRBJ1-1; D gene ambiguous. Per germline, CDR1 DFQATT and CDR2 SNEGSKA (reference sequence). V lost 6 bases, J lost 11 bases, and 10 bases lay in between. The CDR3 has 9 amino acids. The CDR3 region is CSARRWAFF. CDR3 in DNA: TGCAGTGCCAGAAGGTGGGCTTTCTTT.

There are many counts of this clonotype. The chain is built from TRBV28 and TRBJ2-7, with a possible D match to TRBD1 (5 bases). V lost 6 bases and J lost 5, with 17 bases in between. Germline V gene lookup returns CDR1 MDHEN and CDR2 SYDVKM. This CDR3 has 14 amino acids. CDR3 loop: CASRYLGQGDEQYF. CDR3 nucleotides: TGTGCCAGCAGATACTTAGGACAAGGCGACGAGCAGTACTTC.

This clonotype has at least ten counts. The J gene is TRBJ2-7, the V gene TRBV20-1; D gene unclear. Germline CDR1 is DFQATT and CDR2 is SNEGSKA (reference sequence). V lost 6 bases, J lost 5 bases, and 17 bases lay in between. The CDR3 sequence is 13 residues long. The CDR3: CSAEDPIRNEQYF. CDR3 nucleotides: TGCAGTGCCGAAGACCCCATCAGGAACGAGCAGTACTTC.

The rearrangement joins TRBV28 to TRBJ2-3; TRBD1 agrees at 7 bases. V was pared by 7 bases and J by 7 bases, with 11 bases of the junction left unmatched. CDR3 length equals 14 residues. CDR1 and CDR2 from the germline V gene are MDHEN and SYDVKM. The CDR3 nucleotides are TGTGCCAGCACAACAGGGGAATCAATTCATACGCAGTATTTT. Its translation: CASTTGESIHTQYF.

The genes are TRBV5-8 and TRBJ1-5; D ambiguous. The CDR3 totals 16 residues. Per the germline V gene, CDR1 is SGHTS and CDR2 is YDEGEE. V was clipped by 2 bases and J by 0 bases, with 12 bases between them. The CDR3 reads CASSLVQPYSNQPQHF. CDR3 bases: TGTGCCAGCAGCTTAGTCCAGCCTTATAGCAATCAGCCCCAGCATTTT.

This clonotype was recorded at least ten times. The chain recombines TRBV7-2 with TRBJ2-3; tentatively, D is TRBD2 (5 bases). The length of the CDR3 is 15 residues. Trimming left V 1 base short and J 2 bases short, with 10 bases between. Germline V CDR1 and CDR2: SGHTA, FQGNSA. The CDR3 nucleotides read TGTGCCAGCAGCTTAGTAACAGCGGTCACAGATACGCAGTATTTT. It is translated as CASSLVTAVTDTQYF. The full variable domain, rest sourced from reference TRBV7-2 and TRBJ2-3, is GAGVSQSPSNKVTEKGKDVELRCDPISGHTALYWYRQSLGQGLEFLIYFQGNSAPDKSGLPSDRFSAERTGGSVSTLTIQRTQQEDSAVYLCASSLVTAVTDTQYFGPGTRLTVL.

As for this clonotype: At one end the junction does not follow the germline gene, possibly because of a read error. The genes are TRBV30 and TRBJ1-5; 7 bases are a match to TRBD1. This CDR3 region has 12 residues. Germline V gene sequence: CDR1 GTSNPN, CDR2 SVGIG (reference sequence). Here the CDR3 reads CSWSDRDQPQHF. In nucleotides, the CDR3 is TGTTCCTGGAGTGACAGGGATCAGCCCCAGCATTTT.

Ten or more counts support this clonotype. CDR3 sequence reads: CASRPNPGLAGLYEQYF. In nucleotides, the CDR3 is TGTGCCAGCAGACCTAATCCGGGACTAGCGGGATTATACGAGCAGTACTTC. This chain links TRBV6-2 or TRBV6-3 with TRBJ2-7, with 13 bases that match TRBD2. The CDR3 is 17 residues long. Unmatched junction bases numbered 12, after V lost 6 bases and J lost 4 bases. Germline assignment: CDR1 MNHEY and CDR2 SVGEGT.

The CDR3 region is CASSFPMPGLSHGYTF. The CDR3 DNA follows: TGTGCCAGCAGTTTTCCGATGCCGGGACTCTCCCATGGCTACACCTTC. The chain couples TRBV28 to TRBJ1-2; D possibly corresponds to TRBD1 (5 bases). The germline V and J ends were trimmed by 3 bases and 6 bases, with 20 bases remaining between them. Germline V gene sequence: CDR1 MDHEN, CDR2 SYDVKM. The CDR3 is 16 residues long.

This chain uses TRBV20-1 with TRBJ1-6, with a tentative D call TRBD1 (5 bases). CDR1 DFQATT and CDR2 SNEGSKA come from the germline V gene (reference sequence). This CDR3 comprises 15 residues. V was shortened by 2 bases and J by 0 bases, with 8 bases between the two germline ends. The DNA for the CDR3 is TGCAGTGCTAGAAGGGGCGGCTCCTATAATTCACCCCTCCACTTT. This translates into CSARRGGSYNSPLHF.

This clonotype came up a few times. This may be a read error: a much more frequent sequence differs by one nucleotide. Because it lacks the conserved phenylalanine or tryptophan at the end, this CDR3 is likely a read error. J is TRBJ2-3 and V is TRBV7-2, with D perhaps TRBD2 (5 bases). Trimming took off 4 bases at V and 9 bases at J, with 11 bases between the two ends. The CDR3 has 12 amino acids. Germline V gene lookup returns CDR1 SGHTA and CDR2 FQGNSA. The CDR3 nucleotides read TGTGCCAGCAGCTCTACGGGAAGGACGCAGTATTTG. It codes for CASSSTGRTQYL.

The table lists this clonotype with a few counts. V usage is TRBV29-1 and J usage is TRBJ2-3; 7 positions match TRBD1. The ends lost 5 bases at V and 6 bases at J; junction bases unmatched: 11. The germline CDR1 and CDR2 sequences are SQVTM and ANQGSEA. The length of the CDR3 is 14 residues. In DNA, the CDR3 is TGCAGCGTTTGTGTCGGGACAGCCTGTGATACGCAGTATTTT. Translating it yields CSVCVGTACDTQYF.

This clonotype was detected a few times. The chain couples TRBV30 to TRBJ2-3; D is uncertain. Per germline, CDR1 GTSNPN and CDR2 SVGIG (reference sequence). Trimming shortened V by 1 base and J by 10 bases, and 9 bases separated the two germline ends. This CDR3 contains 11 residues. The CDR3 DNA reads TGTGCCTGGAGTGCGCCCTGGGCGCAGTATTTT. Encoded protein: CAWSAPWAQYF.

The V call is TRBV7-2, the J call TRBJ2-7, with TRBD1 as a possible D gene (6 bases). This CDR3 is built from 12 residues. CDR1 SGHTA and CDR2 FQGNSA come from the germline V gene. V lost 7 bases and J lost 3, with 10 bases in between. CDR3 region: CASTPTGYEQYF. CDR3 DNA sequence: TGTGCCAGCACCCCGACAGGCTACGAGCAGTACTTC.